What follows is one T cell receptor (beta chain) and its context. These data belong to a study of blood T cell repertoires in COVID-19. Study as a whole: COVID-19 samples collected from the United States, Italy and Spain covered acute and convalescent phases. The cDNA or gDNA used as material had been derived from T cells, B-cell-depleted T cells, or PBMCs.

Data came from immunoSEQ multiplex PCR; TCRdb stores just in-frame clones and leaves some out. The table lists a few hundred thousand clones, roughly four fifths of them singletons. Germline values: CDR1 DFQATT, CDR2 SNEGSKA (reference sequence). The CDR3 consists of 13 residues. J gave up 9 bases and V 3 bases, and 3 bases lay outside the gene matches. The rearrangement uses TRBV20-1 and TRBJ2-1, with 12 bases that match TRBD2. This clonotype was obtained from a human donor with acute or convalescent COVID-19. The donor label of this sample is uncertain. Sequenced: peripheral blood. This CDR3 reads CSASTSGGREQFF. In DNA, the CDR3 is TGCAGTGCTAGTACTAGCGGGGGGCGTGAGCAGTTCTTC.